Each of the 9 T cell receptor beta chains below was sequenced from the same sample in a study of T cells in Graves' hyperthyroidism and ophthalmopathy. Regions amplified from RNA transcripts were the TCR beta CDR3 regions. HTBI primers drove first-round RT-PCR of the TCR CDR3. TCRdb reprocessed the multiplex PCR reads via MiXCR and lists one record per CDR3 protein. The sample lists around 340,000 distinct CDR3 sequences, around a sixth occurring once. The sample consisted of blood. The receptors stem from a man aged 25 to 45 with Graves' hyperthyroidism.

This clonotype was picked up a small number of times. V and J are TRBV20-1 and TRBJ1-5; D is possibly TRBD1 (5 bases). Looked up from germline, CDR1 is DFQATT and CDR2 is SNEGSKA (reference sequence). V lost 4 bases to trimming and J lost 4 bases, with 14 bases between them. This CDR3 is 14 amino acids long. CDR3 sequence (DNA): TGCAGTGCTATTCCGGGACCAGGGAATCAGCCCCAGCATTTT. Encoded protein: CSAIPGPGNQPQHF.

A few counts support this clonotype. The V gene is TRBV6-1, the J gene TRBJ1-4, with no clear D. The CDR3 loop spans 15 amino acids. V was clipped by 7 bases and J by 10 bases, with 22 bases between them. CDR1 is MNHNS and CDR2 is SASEGT in the germline V gene. CDR3 sequence: CASTLSIEGVGKLFF. The CDR3 nucleotides read TGTGCCAGCACCCTAAGTATTGAGGGTGTAGGAAAACTGTTTTTT.

This clonotype was found many times. This chain links TRBV30 with TRBJ2-6, with unresolved D. Trimming left V 0 bases short and J 2 bases short, with 11 bases between. The CDR3 is 16 residues long. Looked up from germline, CDR1 is GTSNPN and CDR2 is SVGIG (reference sequence). DNA for the CDR3: TGTGCCTGGAGTGTACCTCCGGCTACTGGGGCCAACGTCCTGACTTTC. It encodes CAWSVPPATGANVLTF.

This clonotype was picked up a small number of times. V is TRBV3-1 and J is TRBJ1-1, with TRBD1 as a possible D gene (6 bases). Germline lookup yields CDR1 LGHDT and CDR2 YNNKEL (reference sequence). Trimming stripped 5 bases from V and 5 bases from J, with 15 bases between. The CDR3 contains 14 residues. CDR3 bases: TGTGCCAGCAGCGGGGACATCCAACGGACTGAAGCTTTCTTT. It encodes CASSGDIQRTEAFF.

The rearrangement links TRBV12-3 or TRBV12-4 to TRBJ2-5; TRBD1 agrees at 7 bases. This CDR3 contains 16 residues. Trimming cost V 5 bases and J 4 bases; bases outside gene matches: 13. In DNA form, the CDR3 reads TGTGCCAGCAGTCAGGACACTATCCAGGGGGTAGAGACCCAGTACTTC. This encodes CASSQDTIQGVETQYF.

This sequence joins TRBV3-1 and TRBJ2-1; TRBD2 agrees at 8 bases. Germline V gene lookup returns CDR1 LGHDT and CDR2 YNNKEL (reference sequence). V was pared by 0 bases and J by 3 bases, with 4 bases of the junction left unmatched. There are 16 residues in the CDR3. The CDR3 is CASSQDRGRLYNEQFF. CDR3 nucleotides: TGTGCCAGCAGCCAAGATCGCGGGAGGCTCTACAATGAGCAGTTCTTC.

At least ten counts were recorded for this clonotype. This chain links TRBV30 with TRBJ2-2, with 11 bases that match TRBD2. The V gene's germline CDR1 is GTSNPN and CDR2 SVGIG (reference sequence). Unmatched junction bases numbered 6, after V lost 4 bases and J lost 8 bases. CDR3 size: 14 residues. CDR3 DNA sequence: TGTGCCTGGATTAGCGGGAGGGCCAATGGGGAGCTGTTTTTT. Protein product: CAWISGRANGELFF.

This clonotype was recorded a few times. The chain is built from TRBV19 and TRBJ2-3; D could derive from TRBD1 or TRBD2 (5 bases each). Trimming took off 5 bases at V and 2 bases at J, with 14 bases between the two ends. This CDR3 contains 15 residues. The germline V gene encodes CDR1 LNHDA and CDR2 SQIVND (reference sequence). The CDR3 DNA sequence: TGTGCCAGTAGTCATACCGGGACCGACACAGATACGCAGTATTTT. Protein product: CASSHTGTDTDTQYF.

This chain uses TRBV25-1 with TRBJ1-2, with D uncertain. The CDR3 is 13 amino acids. Germline CDR1 MGHDK, CDR2 SYGVNS. V was cut by 3 bases and J by 2 bases, with 7 bases left in between. The chain's CDR3 is CASSEPGNYGYTF. The CDR3 nucleotides are TGTGCCAGCAGTGAGCCCGGAAACTATGGCTACACCTTC.